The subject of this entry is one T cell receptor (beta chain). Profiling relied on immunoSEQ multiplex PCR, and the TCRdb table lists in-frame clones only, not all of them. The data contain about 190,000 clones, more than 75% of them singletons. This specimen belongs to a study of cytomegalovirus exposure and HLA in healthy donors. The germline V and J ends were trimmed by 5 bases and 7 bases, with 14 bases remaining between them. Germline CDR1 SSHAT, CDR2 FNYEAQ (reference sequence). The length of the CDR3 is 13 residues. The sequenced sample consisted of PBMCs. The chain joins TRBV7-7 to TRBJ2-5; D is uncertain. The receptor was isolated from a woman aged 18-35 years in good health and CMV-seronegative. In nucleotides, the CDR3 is TGTGCCAGCAGCCAAACTGAGCGTGGGACCCAGTACTTC. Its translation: CASSQTERGTQYF.